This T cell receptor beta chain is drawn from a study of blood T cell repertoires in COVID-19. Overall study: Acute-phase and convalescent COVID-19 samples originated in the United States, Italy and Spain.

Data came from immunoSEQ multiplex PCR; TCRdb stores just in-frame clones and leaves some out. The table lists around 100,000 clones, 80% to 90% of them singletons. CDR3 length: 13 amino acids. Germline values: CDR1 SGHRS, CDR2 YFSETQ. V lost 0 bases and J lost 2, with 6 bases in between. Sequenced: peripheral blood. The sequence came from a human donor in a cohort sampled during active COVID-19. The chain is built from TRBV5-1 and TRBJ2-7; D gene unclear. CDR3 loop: CASSLGEPYEQYF. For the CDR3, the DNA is TGCGCCAGCAGCTTGGGAGAGCCCTACGAGCAGTACTTC.